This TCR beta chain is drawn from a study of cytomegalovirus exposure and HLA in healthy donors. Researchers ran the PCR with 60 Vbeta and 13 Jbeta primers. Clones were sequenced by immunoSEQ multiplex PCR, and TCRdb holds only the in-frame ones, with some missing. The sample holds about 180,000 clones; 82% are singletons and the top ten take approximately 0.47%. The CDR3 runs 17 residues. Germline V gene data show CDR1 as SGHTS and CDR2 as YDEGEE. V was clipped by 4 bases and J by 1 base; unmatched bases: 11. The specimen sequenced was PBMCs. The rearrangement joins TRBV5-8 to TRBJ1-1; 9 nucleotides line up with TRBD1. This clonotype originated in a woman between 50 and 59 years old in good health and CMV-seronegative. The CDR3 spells CASSKEPGQGANTEAFF. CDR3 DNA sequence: TGTGCCAGCAGCAAAGAACCGGGACAGGGTGCGAACACTGAAGCTTTCTTT.